This record looks at one T cell receptor beta chain sequence and its context. The sample originates from a study of T cell changes during pregnancy in multiple sclerosis. The CDR3 covers 17 residues. J lost 5 bases, V lost 6 bases, and 10 bases had no gene match. Germline CDR1 WSHSY, CDR2 SAAADI. Sequencing was performed with immunoSEQ multiplex PCR; in TCRdb, only in-frame clones are kept and a portion is missing. Among tens of thousands of clones listed, roughly 92% were seen once. The sequenced sample consisted of peripheral blood. The V call is TRBV10-2, the J call TRBJ2-1; the match to TRBD2 covers 13 bases. This receptor was obtained from a female donor with multiple sclerosis, enrolled in a pregnancy study. The chain's CDR3 is CASSQRTSGSRHNEQFF. In DNA, the CDR3 is TGCGCCAGCAGCCAAAGGACTAGCGGGAGTCGTCACAATGAGCAGTTCTTC.